Listed below are T cell receptor beta chains from one sample, sequenced in a study of T cell responses to AZD1222 COVID-19 vaccine. Libraries were prepared by immunoSEQ multiplex PCR; TCRdb keeps only in-frame clonotypes and omits some of them. This table has approximately 100,000 clones, roughly nine tenths appearing once. The specimen was peripheral blood, collected on day 0 of AZD1222 vaccination. The receptors shown here come from an adult in good health. CDR3s leave out the opening cysteine and the closing phenylalanine or tryptophan.

V gene: TRBV7-3
J gene: TRBJ1-2
CDR3 length: 13
CDR3 protein: ASSISHSGLGGYT

V gene: TRBV28
J gene: TRBJ1-6
CDR3 length: 13
CDR3 protein: ASSLRTGYNSPLH

V gene: TRBV7-2
J gene: TRBJ2-2
CDR3 length: 12
CDR3 protein: ASGQGLNTGELF

V gene: TRBV5-6
J gene: TRBJ2-7
CDR3 length: 11
CDR3 protein: ASSLAGVNEQY

V gene: TRBV6-5
J gene: TRBJ1-1
CDR3 length: 11
CDR3 protein: ASSYGGKTEAF

V gene: TRBV19
J gene: TRBJ1-2
CDR3 length: 15
CDR3 protein: ASSMSGVRKINYGYT

V gene: TRBV2
J gene: TRBJ1-1
CDR3 length: 11
CDR3 protein: ASKSGLLTEAF

V gene: TRBV28
J gene: TRBJ1-1
CDR3 length: 12
CDR3 protein: ASRTDRGSTEAF

V gene: TRBV28
J gene: TRBJ1-5
CDR3 length: 13
CDR3 protein: ASSSPDRLNQPQH

V gene: TRBV10-3
J gene: TRBJ2-7
CDR3 length: 15
CDR3 protein: AIREDRALIVGYEQY

V gene: TRBV5-1
J gene: TRBJ2-7
CDR3 length: 12
CDR3 protein: ASSLPGETYEQY

V gene: TRBV30
J gene: TRBJ2-2
CDR3 length: 12
CDR3 protein: AWSTGENTGELF

V gene: TRBV7-8
J gene: TRBJ2-1
CDR3 length: 14
CDR3 protein: ASSLGLGDLINEQF

V gene: TRBV19
J gene: TRBJ2-1
CDR3 length: 14
CDR3 protein: ASSIRAGGSYNEQF

V gene: TRBV6-1
J gene: TRBJ1-1
CDR3 length: 12
CDR3 protein: ASSDTGTNTEAF

V gene: TRBV28
J gene: TRBJ2-2
CDR3 length: 16
CDR3 protein: ASSLRLSSGGDTGELF

V gene: TRBV19
J gene: TRBJ1-1
CDR3 length: 12
CDR3 protein: ASQAGTLNTEAF

V gene: TRBV6-5
J gene: TRBJ1-4
CDR3 length: 10
CDR3 protein: ASSTGTQKLF

V gene: TRBV29-1
J gene: TRBJ1-1
CDR3 length: 9
CDR3 protein: SPAGGREAF

V gene: TRBV4-1
J gene: TRBJ1-4
CDR3 length: 13
CDR3 protein: ASSHPDRGREKLF

V gene: TRBV4-1
J gene: TRBJ1-4
CDR3 length: 14
CDR3 protein: ASSPFTPLLGEKLF

V gene: TRBV18
J gene: TRBJ1-6
CDR3 length: 15
CDR3 protein: ASSPEVRGRGDSPLH

V gene: TRBV29-1
J gene: TRBJ1-1
CDR3 length: 11
CDR3 protein: SATDGGAPEAF

V gene: TRBV10-2
J gene: TRBJ2-1
CDR3 length: 15
CDR3 protein: ASSNFAGTSPYNEQF

V gene: TRBV12-3/TRBV12-4
J gene: TRBJ1-1
CDR3 length: 11
CDR3 protein: ASSLRVGTEAF

V gene: TRBV19
J gene: TRBJ1-1
CDR3 length: 12
CDR3 protein: ASSIGQGTPEAF

V gene: TRBV7-2
J gene: TRBJ2-1
CDR3 length: 9
CDR3 protein: ASSSLNEQF

V gene: TRBV19
J gene: TRBJ2-3
CDR3 length: 15
CDR3 protein: ASSIDLRDVSTDTQY

V gene: TRBV14
J gene: TRBJ2-5
CDR3 length: 11
CDR3 protein: ASSPQYRATQY

V gene: TRBV7-3
J gene: TRBJ2-2
CDR3 length: 10
CDR3 protein: ASSLLGGELF

V gene: TRBV21-1
J gene: TRBJ2-5
CDR3 length: 15
CDR3 protein: ASSKGAGRGREETQY

V gene: TRBV6-2/TRBV6-3
J gene: TRBJ1-2
CDR3 length: 13
CDR3 protein: ASSKLGTQNYGYT

V gene: TRBV6-1
J gene: TRBJ1-2
CDR3 length: 12
CDR3 protein: ASSDRGRTNGYT

V gene: TRBV2
J gene: TRBJ1-4
CDR3 length: 13
CDR3 protein: ASGVGDRGREKLF

V gene: TRBV18
J gene: TRBJ1-5
CDR3 length: 14
CDR3 protein: ASSPSGGYSNQPQH

V gene: TRBV3-1/TRBV3-2
J gene: TRBJ2-7
CDR3 length: 14
CDR3 protein: ASSQDGGTGPYEQY

V gene: TRBV2
J gene: TRBJ2-1
CDR3 length: 15
CDR3 protein: ASSERPLLQTYNEQF

V gene: TRBV15
J gene: TRBJ1-5
CDR3 length: 16
CDR3 protein: ATSRAPGMVSSNQPQH

V gene: TRBV5-1
J gene: TRBJ1-6
CDR3 length: 14
CDR3 protein: ASSPQTGQGNSPLH

V gene: TRBV6-1
J gene: TRBJ1-2
CDR3 length: 12
CDR3 protein: ASSESQEIYGYT

V gene: TRBV6-2/TRBV6-3
J gene: TRBJ1-5
CDR3 length: 13
CDR3 protein: ASSFLGQDNQPQH

V gene: TRBV10-3
J gene: TRBJ2-7
CDR3 length: 12
CDR3 protein: AISESADGYEQY

V gene: TRBV2
J gene: TRBJ1-2
CDR3 length: 13
CDR3 protein: ASSESQIRVWGYT

V gene: TRBV21-1
J gene: TRBJ2-3
CDR3 length: 13
CDR3 protein: ASSKEGGCTDTQY